This TCR beta chain emerged from a study of cytomegalovirus exposure and HLA in healthy donors. In the study overall: About 84% of several hundred genotyped donors fell in the Caucasian-associated ancestry cluster. Overall study findings and caveats: Researchers reported in a later analysis that a missense DCLRE1C variant was tied to TCR beta V- and J-gene trimming.

The CDR3 runs 12 residues. Germline loops: CDR1 MNHEY, CDR2 SMNVEV (reference sequence). V lost 6 bases, J lost 4 bases, and 10 bases lay in between. Donors consisted of healthy bone marrow donors. This donor's file did not include a recorded CMV serostatus. The PCR ran on 60 Vbeta and 13 Jbeta primers. The assay was immunoSEQ multiplex PCR, and TCRdb's table has in-frame clones only and misses some. The data hold about 230,000 clones, with 85% observed a single time. As regards this clone: Its antigen remains unidentified.

The sequenced sample was PBMCs. The sequence derives from a human donor in good health. The rearrangement uses TRBV27 and TRBJ2-7, with D unclear. The chain's CDR3 is CASSSPSYEQYF. The CDR3, as DNA: TGTGCCAGCAGCTCCCCGAGTTACGAGCAGTACTTC.